The entry below describes one T cell receptor beta chain. Its antigen is currently unknown. The CDR3 runs 15 residues. CDR1 is LNHDA and CDR2 is SQIVND in the germline V gene (reference sequence). J lost 0 bases, V lost 5 bases, and 6 bases had no gene match. This specimen belongs to a study of cytomegalovirus exposure and HLA in healthy donors. Across the whole study: Genotyping showed roughly 81% of 398 donors falling in the Caucasian-associated ancestry cluster.

Findings and limits, study-wide: Researchers left out some V segments, among them TRBV6-2 and TRBV6-3, as indistinguishable.

Primers included in the PCR were 60 Vbeta and 13 Jbeta primers. Libraries were prepared by immunoSEQ multiplex PCR; TCRdb keeps only in-frame clonotypes and omits some of them. The profile covers about 190,000 clones, with 75% to 90% appearing a single time and approximately 6.3% taken by the ten largest. This chain uses TRBV19 with TRBJ1-2; 7 positions match TRBD1. This sequence originates from a man between 40 and 49 years old in good health and CMV-seropositive. Material: PBMCs. This CDR3 reads CASSSHRGANYGYTF. CDR3 DNA sequence: TGTGCCAGTAGTTCTCACAGGGGAGCTAACTATGGCTACACCTTC. The full variable domain, in which reference TRBV19 and TRBJ1-2 provide the parts outside the CDR3, is DGGITQSPKYLFRKEGQNVTLSCEQNLNHDAMYWYRQDPGQGLRLIYYSQIVNDFQKGDIAEGYSVSREKKESFPLTVTSAQKNPTAFYLCASSSHRGANYGYTFGSGTRLTVV.